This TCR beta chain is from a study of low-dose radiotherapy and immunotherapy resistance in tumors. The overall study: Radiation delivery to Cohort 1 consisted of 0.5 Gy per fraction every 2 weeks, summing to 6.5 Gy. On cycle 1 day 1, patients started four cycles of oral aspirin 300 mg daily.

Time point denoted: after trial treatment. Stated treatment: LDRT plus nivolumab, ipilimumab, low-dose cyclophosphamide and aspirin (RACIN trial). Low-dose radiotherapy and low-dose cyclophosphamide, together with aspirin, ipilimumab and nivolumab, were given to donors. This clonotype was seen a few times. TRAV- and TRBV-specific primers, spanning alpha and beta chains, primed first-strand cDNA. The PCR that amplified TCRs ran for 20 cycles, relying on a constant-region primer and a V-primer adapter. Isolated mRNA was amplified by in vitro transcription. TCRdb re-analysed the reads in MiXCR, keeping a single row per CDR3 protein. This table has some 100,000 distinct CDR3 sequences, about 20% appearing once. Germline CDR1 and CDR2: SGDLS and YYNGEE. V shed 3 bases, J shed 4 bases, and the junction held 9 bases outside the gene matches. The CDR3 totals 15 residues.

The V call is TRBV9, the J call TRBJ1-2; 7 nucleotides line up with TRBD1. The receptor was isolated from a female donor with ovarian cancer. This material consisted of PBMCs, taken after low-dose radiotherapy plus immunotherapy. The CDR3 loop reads CASSDLTQGSYGYTF. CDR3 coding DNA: TGTGCCAGCAGCGACCTGACACAGGGGAGCTATGGCTACACCTTC.